The present T cell receptor (beta chain) was sequenced within a study of blood T cell repertoires in COVID-19. As for the study in general: Material from acute and convalescent COVID-19 was sourced from the United States, Italy and Spain. T cells, B-cell-depleted T cells, or PBMCs provided the cDNA or gDNA that served as material.

Trimming shortened V by 1 base and J by 3 bases, and 10 bases separated the two germline ends. CDR1 and CDR2 (germline): MGHRA, YSYEKL. The length of the CDR3 is 14 residues. In the original processing: From reference gene primer amplification, estimates of nucleated cell counts were derived. Sequencing was performed with immunoSEQ multiplex PCR; in TCRdb, only in-frame clones are kept and a portion is missing. That table furnishes V, J and clone size, whereas the DNA furnished D and trimming. The sample lists under 85,000 clones, approximately 86% occurring once. Seattle patients were enrolled during active infection and followed longitudinally.

Input material: peripheral blood. The clonotype was recovered from a man between 35 and 55 years old with COVID-19, enrolled during active disease. The chain employs TRBV4-1 and TRBJ2-7; no clear D. The CDR3 DNA follows: TGCGCCAGCAGCCAAGGCTCAGTTGGCTACGAGCAGTACTTC. Residues: CASSQGSVGYEQYF.